There are a few counts of the clone carrying this T cell receptor beta chain. The antigen is not known. The record originates from a study of T cell responses to AZD1222 COVID-19 vaccine. Study background: Pooling was applied to second doses at about 4 or about 12 weeks.

The protocol was immunoSEQ multiplex PCR, while the TCRdb copy is restricted to in-frame clones and leaves out a portion. The data contain some 62,000 clones, over 60% of them singletons. V was shortened by 6 bases and J by 5 bases, with 11 bases between the two germline ends. The CDR3 is 13 amino acids. Germline V lookup: CDR1 SNHLY, CDR2 FYNNEI. Study outcomes and limitations: Seropositive at baseline were only a handful of AZD1222 recipients. The breadth and depth of Spike-specific TCRs increased once two AZD1222 doses had been given. Repertoires were collected only later (after the peak T cell response had occurred).

This specimen consisted of peripheral blood, obtained on day 0 of AZD1222 vaccination. The chain joins TRBV2 to TRBJ1-5, with D possibly TRBD1 on 6 matching bases. This sequence was found in an adult in good health. The CDR3 spells CASRNRDDQPQHF. The CDR3 DNA follows: TGTGCCAGCAGAAACAGGGATGATCAGCCCCAGCATTTT.